These T cell receptor beta chains were read from a single sample in a study of CD8 T cells in ankylosing spondylitis. Each CDR3 protein gets one entry after TCRdb re-called the 5' RACE reads with MiXCR. The profile shows around 890,000 distinct CDR3 sequences, 10% to 15% of them singletons. Sequencing was performed on blood, either unsorted or a sorted T cell fraction (not recorded which). Source of these receptors: a male donor with ankylosing spondylitis. The conserved cysteine and the conserved F or W are not part of the CDR3 here. Each record gives: V gene, CDR3 protein.

V: TRBV9
CDR3: ASSVAGGWETQY

V: TRBV6-2/TRBV6-3
CDR3: ASSYSTGSTEAF

V: TRBV20-1
CDR3: SDGTGRKTDTQY

V: TRBV20-1
CDR3: SAPRLGEQY

V: TRBV7-9
CDR3: ASSFAGSRSTEAF

V: TRBV20-1
CDR3: SAREDSNQPQH

V: TRBV12-3/TRBV12-4
CDR3: ASSLTPGSPLH

V: TRBV7-2
CDR3: ASSGDSSSGNTIY

V: TRBV20-1
CDR3: SATVHALSDTQY

V: TRBV4-2
CDR3: ASSQRGGTYNEQF

V: TRBV7-2
CDR3: ASSQRTGGIQPQH

V: TRBV7-2
CDR3: ASSLRAGGLAYEQY

V: TRBV20-1
CDR3: SARGRAGGTDTQY

V: TRBV20-1
CDR3: SAQLAGGGADTQY

V: TRBV11-2
CDR3: ASSFRQGGTEAF

V: TRBV4-1
CDR3: ASSQDQGSYQPQH

V: TRBV20-1
CDR3: SASSPESTYEQY

V: TRBV10-3
CDR3: AISESRGRGNIQY

V: TRBV5-1
CDR3: ASSLIPGQETQY

V: TRBV29-1
CDR3: SVRMVAETQY

V: TRBV6-1
CDR3: ASSKPSTGQAEAF

V: TRBV9
CDR3: ASSVEWRLHQPQH

V: TRBV5-1
CDR3: ASSLRTGYYEQY